A single sample gave rise to the 26 T cell receptor beta chains below, sequenced in a study of radiotherapy plus CTLA-4 blockade in lung cancer. Using immunoSEQ multiplex PCR, the repertoire was profiled, and TCRdb retains in-frame clones only, with some absent. Of about 73,000 clones detected, 80% to 90% appear once; the ten largest clones hold around 40%. The sequences come from peripheral blood, collected from a patient treated with radiotherapy plus ipilimumab. The source of these receptors is a human donor with non-small cell lung cancer that progressed on radiotherapy plus ipilimumab.

The chain joins TRBV19 to TRBJ2-1, with D perhaps TRBD1 (6 bases). This CDR3 is built from 15 residues. V dropped 0 bases and J dropped 6 bases, with 12 bases sitting between them. CDR1 LNHDA and CDR2 SQIVND come from the germline V gene (reference sequence). In DNA, the CDR3 is TGTGCCAGTAGTATAGATTGGGGGCCTCTCAATGAGCAGTTCTTC. Translating gives CASSIDWGPLNEQFF.

This chain joins TRBV5-6 and TRBJ1-2; 12 bases are a match to TRBD1. CDR1 is SGHDT, CDR2 YYEEEE, per germline. The CDR3 loop spans 16 amino acids. With 3 bases clipped from V and 7 bases from J, the junction kept 10 bases outside the gene matches. Here the CDR3 reads CASSWGQGAPSRGYTF. In DNA form, the CDR3 reads TGTGCCAGCAGCTGGGGACAGGGGGCGCCGAGTCGTGGCTACACCTTC.

CDR3 sequence reads: CASSVGPSGRIGTGELFF. The CDR3 DNA sequence: TGTGCCAGCAGCGTAGGCCCTAGCGGGAGGATAGGCACCGGGGAGCTGTTTTTT. The chain links TRBV9 to TRBJ2-2; 11 bases agree with TRBD2. From germline, CDR1 is SGDLS and CDR2 YYNGEE. This CDR3 spans 18 amino acids. With 0 bases clipped from V and 4 bases from J, the junction kept 8 bases outside the gene matches.

The chain joins TRBV29-1 to TRBJ1-1; TRBD1 matches at 10 bases. Germline V lookup: CDR1 SQVTM, CDR2 ANQGSEA. The CDR3 sequence is 13 residues long. The ends lost 5 bases at V and 5 bases at J; junction bases unmatched: 5. For the CDR3, the DNA is TGCAGCGTTAAGGGACAGGGGAAGACTGAAGCTTTCTTT. It translates to CSVKGQGKTEAFF.

V and J are TRBV7-2 and TRBJ2-1; possibly TRBD2 for D (5 bases). The CDR3 is 16 residues long. The ends were cut back, 1 base at V and 2 bases at J, with 12 bases in the middle. Germline V gene data show CDR1 as SGHTA and CDR2 as FQGNSA. CDR3 bases: TGTGCCAGCAGCTTAGGTGGTCCGGGGACCTACAATGAGCAGTTCTTC. As protein: CASSLGGPGTYNEQFF.

This chain connects TRBV6-4 to TRBJ2-7; possibly TRBD1 for D (6 bases). The CDR3 runs to 13 residues. V was clipped by 8 bases and J by 3 bases, with 14 bases between them. Germline loops: CDR1 MRHNA, CDR2 SNTAGT. The CDR3 nucleotides read TGTGCCAGCTCCAGGGACATCGGCTACGAGCAGTACTTC. It codes for CASSRDIGYEQYF.

The chain is built from TRBV10-3 and TRBJ1-1; the match to TRBD1 covers 8 bases. From germline, CDR1 is ENHRY and CDR2 SYGVKD. The length of the CDR3 is 17 residues. After removal of 2 bases from V and 0 bases from J, the junction contained 8 bases not matched to a gene. The CDR3 reads CAISEKIWDRMNTEAFF. CDR3 nucleotide sequence: TGTGCCATCAGTGAGAAAATATGGGACAGGATGAACACTGAAGCTTTCTTT.

CDR3 loop: CASSLSRRESYNEQFF. CDR3 coding DNA: TGTGCCAGCAGCTTAAGCCGCCGGGAATCCTACAATGAGCAGTTCTTC. The rearrangement links TRBV7-3 to TRBJ2-1; tentative D call: TRBD2 (5 bases). The CDR3 consists of 16 residues. Trimming cost V 1 base and J 1 base, with 11 bases left between them. Germline CDR1 reads SGHTA; CDR2 reads FQGTGA.

This sequence joins TRBV9 and TRBJ2-5; D uncertain. CDR3 length: 15 residues. CDR1 and CDR2 (germline): SGDLS, YYNGEE. V lost 0 bases, J lost 5 bases, and 14 bases lay in between. CDR3 sequence (DNA): TGTGCCAGCAGCGTAGGAGGTCACGCCCGGGAGACCCAGTACTTC. Translation gives CASSVGGHARETQYF.

The chain joins TRBV7-9 to TRBJ2-7; possibly TRBD2 for D (6 bases). Germline V gene data show CDR1 as SEHNR and CDR2 as FQNEAQ (reference sequence). Trimming removed 1 base from V and 3 bases from J, with 13 bases in between. This CDR3 is 15 amino acids long. This CDR3 reads CASSLDRSGDYEQYV. The DNA of the CDR3 is TGTGCCAGCAGCTTAGACAGGTCGGGGGACTACGAGCAGTACGTC.

The rearrangement links TRBV28 to TRBJ1-5, with 10 bases identical to TRBD1. The CDR3 length is 16 residues. Germline values: CDR1 MDHEN, CDR2 SYDVKM. With 2 bases clipped from V and 6 bases from J, the junction kept 7 bases outside the gene matches. CDR3 sequence: CASSLPDRGLTQPQHF. The CDR3 DNA sequence: TGTGCCAGCAGTTTACCCGACAGGGGGCTGACTCAGCCCCAGCATTTT.

The chain combines TRBV9 with TRBJ2-2, with D unresolved. The CDR3 contains 14 residues. V lost 5 bases and J lost 0, with 8 bases in between. Germline V lookup: CDR1 SGDLS, CDR2 YYNGEE. CDR3 DNA: TGTGCCAGCAGGGCGGAATCGAACACCGGGGAGCTGTTTTTT. It translates to CASRAESNTGELFF.

J is TRBJ2-3 and V is TRBV5-1; D possibly matches TRBD1 or TRBD2 (5 bases each). Germline lookup yields CDR1 SGHRS and CDR2 YFSETQ. The CDR3 has 15 residues. V lost 1 base to trimming and J lost 1 base, with 10 bases between them. DNA of the CDR3: TGCGCCAGCAGCTTGAGAGGGACCGGCACAGATACGCAGTATTTT. Translation: CASSLRGTGTDTQYF.

The table lists this clone with a few counts. The chain employs TRBV2 and TRBJ2-3, with 10 bases fitting TRBD2. Germline CDR1 is SNHLY and CDR2 is FYNNEI. The length of the CDR3 is 18 residues. J lost 5 bases, V lost 3 bases, and 14 bases had no gene match. CDR3 protein: CASSDFLAGAALGDTQYF. The CDR3 nucleotides read TGTGCCAGCAGTGACTTTCTAGCGGGAGCCGCTTTAGGAGATACGCAGTATTTT.

The chain has TRBV6-5 and TRBJ2-7; a weak D match, TRBD2 (5 bases). Trimming removed 5 bases from V and 6 bases from J, with 17 bases in between. Per the germline V gene, CDR1 is MNHEY and CDR2 is SVGAGI. The CDR3 extends over 14 amino acids. The CDR3 sequence is CASSDIPGSLEQYV. The CDR3 bases are TGTGCCAGCAGTGATATCCCGGGAAGTCTCGAGCAGTACGTC.

The gene calls are TRBV5-6 and TRBJ2-7, with no clear D. CDR3 length: 11 amino acids. Per the germline V gene, CDR1 is SGHDT and CDR2 is YYEEEE. The V end was cut by 6 bases, the J end by 2 bases, with 6 bases between. In DNA, the CDR3 is TGTGCCAGCAAGTCAACCTACGAGCAGTACGTC. This sequence encodes CASKSTYEQYV.

A word on this clone: A read error may account for a junction end that differs from germline. The chain recombines TRBV2 with TRBJ1-4; TRBD1 is a possible D gene (6 bases). The length of the CDR3 is 15 residues. CDR1 is SNHLY and CDR2 is FYNNEI in the germline V gene. The CDR3 DNA sequence: TGTGCCAGCAGTGAAACTGCCGGGGGCAGTGAAAGACTGTTTTTT. Translation: CASSETAGGSERLFF.

V and J are TRBV5-4 and TRBJ1-1, with 10 positions matching TRBD1. The CDR3 totals 15 residues. Germline values: CDR1 SGHNT, CDR2 YYREEE (reference sequence). The ends lost 0 bases at V and 5 bases at J; junction bases unmatched: 4. CDR3 region: CASSLGTGGVTEAFF. The DNA of the CDR3 is TGTGCCAGCAGCTTGGGGACAGGGGGAGTTACTGAAGCTTTCTTT.

This chain connects TRBV19 to TRBJ2-7, with 7 bases lining up with TRBD1. The CDR3 loop spans 12 amino acids. From germline, CDR1 is LNHDA and CDR2 SQIVND (reference sequence). J gave up 7 bases and V 11 bases, and 11 bases lay outside the gene matches. The CDR3 bases are TGTGCCGGACGGACAGGTCCAGGTGAGCAGTACGTC. This encodes CAGRTGPGEQYV.

This rearrangement joins TRBV9 to TRBJ2-1, with D possibly TRBD2 on 5 matching bases. Germline V CDR1 and CDR2: SGDLS, YYNGEE. This CDR3 is built from 15 residues. Trimming cost V 3 bases and J 8 bases, with 18 bases left between them. DNA of the CDR3: TGTGCCAGCAGCGCGGACTCCGGAAGGTTCCATGAGCAGTTCTTC. It encodes CASSADSGRFHEQFF.

This rearrangement joins TRBV6-5 to TRBJ2-5; TRBD2 aligns across 7 bases. V trimming: 0 bases; J trimming: 5 bases; junction bases outside the gene matches: 6. CDR3 length equals 15 residues. CDR1 and CDR2 (germline): MNHEY, SVGAGI. In nucleotides, the CDR3 is TGTGCCAGCAGTTACTCGAGGTTGGGAGGGGAGACCCAGTACTTC. Its protein product is CASSYSRLGGETQYF.

The chain links TRBV4-1 to TRBJ2-7; D not certain. Germline CDR1 reads MGHRA; CDR2 reads YSYEKL. The CDR3 consists of 12 residues. Trimming left V 0 bases short and J 1 base short, with 1 base between. This CDR3 reads CASSQDSYEQYF. CDR3 DNA sequence: TGCGCCAGCAGCCAAGATTCCTACGAGCAGTACTTC.

This chain joins TRBV4-2 and TRBJ2-3; 8 bases line up with TRBD2. V lost 0 bases to trimming and J lost 1 base; unmatched junction nucleotides: 6. The germline V gene encodes CDR1 LGHNA and CDR2 YNFKEQ. The CDR3 sequence is 17 residues long. The CDR3 loop reads CASSQELADPGTDTQYF. The CDR3 bases are TGTGCCAGCAGCCAAGAACTAGCGGACCCGGGCACAGATACGCAGTATTTT.

The rearrangement joins TRBV7-2 to TRBJ2-1, with 7 bases fitting TRBD2. Germline V lookup: CDR1 SGHTA, CDR2 FQGNSA. The junction had 1 base not matched to a gene; V was cut back by 1 base and J by 4 bases. This CDR3 has 14 amino acids. CDR3 region: CASSLEAGYNEQFF. As DNA, the CDR3 is TGTGCCAGCAGCTTAGAAGCGGGATACAATGAGCAGTTCTTC.

The CDR3 region is CASSLDRAGGTTDTQYF. CDR3 nucleotides: TGCGCCAGCAGCTTAGACCGAGCGGGAGGTACCACAGATACGCAGTATTTT. The J gene is TRBJ2-3, the V gene TRBV5-1, with 9 bases aligning to TRBD2. Germline loops: CDR1 SGHRS, CDR2 YFSETQ. This CDR3 is 17 amino acids long. Germline trimming cut 2 bases from V and 2 bases from J; bases unmatched to any gene: 9.

This sequence joins TRBV6-1 and TRBJ2-1; the D is unclear. This CDR3 has 15 amino acids. In germline, CDR1 is MNHNS, CDR2 SASEGT. V lost 3 bases to trimming and J lost 0 bases, with 9 bases between them. CDR3 residues: CASSDWGSSYNEQFF. The CDR3 nucleotides are TGTGCCAGCAGTGATTGGGGTAGCTCCTACAATGAGCAGTTCTTC.